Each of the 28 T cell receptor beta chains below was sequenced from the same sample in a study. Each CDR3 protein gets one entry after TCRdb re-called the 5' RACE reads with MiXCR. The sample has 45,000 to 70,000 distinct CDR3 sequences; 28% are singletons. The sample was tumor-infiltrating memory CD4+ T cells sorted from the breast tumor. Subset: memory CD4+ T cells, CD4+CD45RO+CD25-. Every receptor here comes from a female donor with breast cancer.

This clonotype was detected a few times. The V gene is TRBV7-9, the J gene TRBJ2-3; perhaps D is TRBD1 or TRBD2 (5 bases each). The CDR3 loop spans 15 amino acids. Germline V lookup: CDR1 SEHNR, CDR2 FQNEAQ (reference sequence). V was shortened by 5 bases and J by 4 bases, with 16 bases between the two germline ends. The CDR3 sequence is CASSRPRGVSDTQYF. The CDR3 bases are TGTGCCAGCAGCCGACCGAGAGGGGTCTCAGATACGCAGTATTTT.

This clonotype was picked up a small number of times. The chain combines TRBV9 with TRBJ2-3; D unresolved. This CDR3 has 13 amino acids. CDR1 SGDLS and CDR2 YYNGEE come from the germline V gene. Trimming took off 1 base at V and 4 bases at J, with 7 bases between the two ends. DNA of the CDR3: TGTGCCAGCAGCGTACGTGTAGCAGATACGCAGTATTTT. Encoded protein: CASSVRVADTQYF.

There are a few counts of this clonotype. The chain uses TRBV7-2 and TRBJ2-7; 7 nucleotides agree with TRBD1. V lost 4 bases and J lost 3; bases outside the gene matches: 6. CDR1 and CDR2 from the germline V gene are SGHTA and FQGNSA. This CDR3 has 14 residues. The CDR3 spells CASSSPGQFYEQYF. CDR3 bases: TGTGCCAGCAGCTCCCCGGGACAGTTCTACGAGCAGTACTTC.

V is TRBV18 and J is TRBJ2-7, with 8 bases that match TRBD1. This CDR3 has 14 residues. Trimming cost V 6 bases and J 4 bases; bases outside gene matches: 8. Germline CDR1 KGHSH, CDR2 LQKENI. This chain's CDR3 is CASSRGTGEYEQYF. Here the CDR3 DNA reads TGTGCCAGCTCCCGGGGGACAGGAGAATACGAGCAGTACTTC.

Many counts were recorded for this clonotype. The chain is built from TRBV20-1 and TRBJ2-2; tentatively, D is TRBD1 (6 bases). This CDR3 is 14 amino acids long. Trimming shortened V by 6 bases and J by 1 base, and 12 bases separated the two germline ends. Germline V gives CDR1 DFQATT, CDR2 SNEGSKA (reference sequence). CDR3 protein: CSARPRGNTGELFF. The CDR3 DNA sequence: TGCAGTGCGAGGCCCAGGGGGAACACCGGGGAGCTGTTTTTT.

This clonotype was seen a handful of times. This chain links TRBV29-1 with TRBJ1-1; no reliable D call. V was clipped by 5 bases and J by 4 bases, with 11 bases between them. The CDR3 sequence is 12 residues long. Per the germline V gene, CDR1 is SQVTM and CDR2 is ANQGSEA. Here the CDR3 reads CSVNIQTTEAFF. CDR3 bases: TGCAGCGTTAATATCCAGACCACTGAAGCTTTCTTT.

The CDR3 coding sequence is TGTGCCAGCAGCCAAGCGGCGAACACCGGGGAGCTGTTTTTT. It specifies CASSQAANTGELFF. The chain carries TRBV3-1 and TRBJ2-2; D is unclear. The CDR3 covers 14 residues. V was cut by 1 base and J by 0 bases, with 3 bases left in between. Germline CDR1 reads LGHDT; CDR2 reads YNNKEL (reference sequence).

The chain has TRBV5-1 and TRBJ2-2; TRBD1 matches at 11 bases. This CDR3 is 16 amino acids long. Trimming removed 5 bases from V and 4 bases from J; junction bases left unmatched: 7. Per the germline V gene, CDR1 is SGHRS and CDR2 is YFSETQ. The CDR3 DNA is TGCGCCAGCAGTGATGGACAGGGGGCTGCCACCGGGGAGCTGTTTTTT. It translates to CASSDGQGAATGELFF.

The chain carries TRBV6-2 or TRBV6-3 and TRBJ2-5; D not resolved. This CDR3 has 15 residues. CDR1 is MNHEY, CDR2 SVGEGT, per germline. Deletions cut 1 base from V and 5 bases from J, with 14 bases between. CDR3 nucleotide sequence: TGTGCCAGCAGTTACTTCCGACTCTTAGGGGAGACCCAGTACTTC. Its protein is CASSYFRLLGETQYF.

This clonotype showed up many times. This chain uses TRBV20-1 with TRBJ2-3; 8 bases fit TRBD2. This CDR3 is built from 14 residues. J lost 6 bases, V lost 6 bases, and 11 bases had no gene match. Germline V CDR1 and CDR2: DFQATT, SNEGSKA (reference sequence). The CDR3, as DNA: TGCAGTGCCCAGAGCGGGAGTAGAGGGGATACGCAGTATTTT. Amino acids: CSAQSGSRGDTQYF.

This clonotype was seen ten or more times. For the CDR3, the DNA is TGCGCCAGCAGCTTGGCCGGAACAATACAGGGGGCGCGAAAAGACTACACCTTC. Its translation: CASSLAGTIQGARKDYTF. V and J are TRBV5-1 and TRBJ1-2, with 9 bases that match TRBD1. V dropped 0 bases and J dropped 10; count of bases not matched to a gene: 19. Germline V lookup: CDR1 SGHRS, CDR2 YFSETQ. The CDR3 has 18 residues.

The CDR3 nucleotides are TGTGCCAGCGGGACTAGAGTTCTCGAGCAGTACTTC. It encodes CASGTRVLEQYF. The rearrangement joins TRBV28 to TRBJ2-7, with 8 bases that match TRBD2. Trimming took 8 bases from V and 6 from J; bases not matched to a gene: 6. CDR3 length: 12 residues. Germline V gene sequence: CDR1 MDHEN, CDR2 SYDVKM.

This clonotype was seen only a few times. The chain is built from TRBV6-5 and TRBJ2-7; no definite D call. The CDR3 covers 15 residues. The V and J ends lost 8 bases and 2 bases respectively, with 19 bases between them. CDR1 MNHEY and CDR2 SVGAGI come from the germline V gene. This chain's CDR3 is CASGDPRLPPYEQYF. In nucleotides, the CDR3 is TGTGCCAGCGGGGATCCGCGACTCCCTCCCTACGAGCAGTACTTC.

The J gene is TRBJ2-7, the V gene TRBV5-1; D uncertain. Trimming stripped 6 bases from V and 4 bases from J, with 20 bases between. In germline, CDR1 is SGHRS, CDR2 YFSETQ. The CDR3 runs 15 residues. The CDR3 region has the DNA TGCGCCAGCAACCCCCTGGATAGCACGTCTTACGAGCAGTACTTC. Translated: CASNPLDSTSYEQYF.

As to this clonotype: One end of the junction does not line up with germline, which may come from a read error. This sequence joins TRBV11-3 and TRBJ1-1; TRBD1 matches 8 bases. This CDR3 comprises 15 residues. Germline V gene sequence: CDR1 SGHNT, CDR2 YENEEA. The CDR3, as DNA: TGTTCCAGCAGTCACAGACAGGGGCTGAACACTGAAGCGTTCTTT. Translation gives CSSSHRQGLNTEAFF. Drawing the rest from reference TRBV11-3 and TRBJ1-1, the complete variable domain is EAGVVQSPRYKIIEKKQPVAFWCNPISGHNTLYWYLQNLGQGPELLIRYENEEAVDDSQLPKDRFSAERLKGVDSTLKIQPAELGDSAVYLCSSSHRQGLNTEAFFGQGTRLTVV.

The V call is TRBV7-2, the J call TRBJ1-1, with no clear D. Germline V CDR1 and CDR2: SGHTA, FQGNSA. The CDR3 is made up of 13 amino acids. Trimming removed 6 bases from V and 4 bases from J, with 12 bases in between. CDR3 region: CASRPQASTEAFF. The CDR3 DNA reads TGTGCCAGCAGACCACAAGCGAGCACTGAAGCTTTCTTT.

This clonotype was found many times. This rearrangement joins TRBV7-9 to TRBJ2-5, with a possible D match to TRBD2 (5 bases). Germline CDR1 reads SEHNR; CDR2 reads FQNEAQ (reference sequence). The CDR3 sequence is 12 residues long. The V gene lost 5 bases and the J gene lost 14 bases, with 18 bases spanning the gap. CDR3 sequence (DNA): TGTGCCAGCAGCCCGCCCGTGGGGAGTCAATACTTC. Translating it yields CASSPPVGSQYF.

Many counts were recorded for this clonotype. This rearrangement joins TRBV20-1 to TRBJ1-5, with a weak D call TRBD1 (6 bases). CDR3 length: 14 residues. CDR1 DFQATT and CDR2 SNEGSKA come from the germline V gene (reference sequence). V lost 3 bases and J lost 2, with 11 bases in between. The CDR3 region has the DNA TGCAGTGCTAGCACCGGGGGCCGCAATCAGCCCCAGCATTTT. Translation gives CSASTGGRNQPQHF.

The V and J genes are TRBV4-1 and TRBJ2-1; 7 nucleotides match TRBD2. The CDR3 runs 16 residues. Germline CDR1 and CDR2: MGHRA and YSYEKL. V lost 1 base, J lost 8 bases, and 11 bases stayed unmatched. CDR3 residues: CASSQGQWLAEDEQFF. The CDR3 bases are TGCGCCAGCAGCCAAGGGCAATGGCTAGCGGAGGATGAGCAGTTCTTC.

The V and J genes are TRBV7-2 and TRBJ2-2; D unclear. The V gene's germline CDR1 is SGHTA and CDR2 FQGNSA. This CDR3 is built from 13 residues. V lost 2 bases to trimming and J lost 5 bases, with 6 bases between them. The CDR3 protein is CASSLSITGELFF. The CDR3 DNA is TGTGCCAGCAGCTTATCAATAACCGGGGAGCTGTTTTTT.

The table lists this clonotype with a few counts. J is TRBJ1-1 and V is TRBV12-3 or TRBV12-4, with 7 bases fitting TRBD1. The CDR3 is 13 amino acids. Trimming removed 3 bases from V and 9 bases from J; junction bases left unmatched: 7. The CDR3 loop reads CASSLDRYPKAFF. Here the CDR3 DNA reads TGTGCCAGCAGTTTGGACAGGTATCCCAAAGCTTTCTTT.

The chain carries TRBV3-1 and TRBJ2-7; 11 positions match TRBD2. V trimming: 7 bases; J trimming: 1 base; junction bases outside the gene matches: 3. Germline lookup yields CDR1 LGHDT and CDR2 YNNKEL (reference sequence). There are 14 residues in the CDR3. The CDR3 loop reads CASTLAGGSYEQYF. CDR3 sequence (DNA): TGTGCCAGCACCCTAGCGGGAGGTTCCTACGAGCAGTACTTC.

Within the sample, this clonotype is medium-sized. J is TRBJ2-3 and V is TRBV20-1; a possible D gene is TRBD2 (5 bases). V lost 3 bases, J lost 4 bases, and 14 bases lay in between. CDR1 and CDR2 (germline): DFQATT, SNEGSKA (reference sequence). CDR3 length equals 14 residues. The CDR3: CSASPGDGADTQYF. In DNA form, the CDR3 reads TGCAGTGCTAGTCCCGGGGATGGCGCAGATACGCAGTATTTT.

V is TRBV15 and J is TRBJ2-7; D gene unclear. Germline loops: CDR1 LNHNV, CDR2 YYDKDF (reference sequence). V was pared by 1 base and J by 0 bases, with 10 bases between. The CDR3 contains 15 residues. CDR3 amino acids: CATSRAVSFSYEQYF. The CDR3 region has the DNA TGTGCCACCAGCAGAGCTGTTAGTTTCTCCTACGAGCAGTACTTC. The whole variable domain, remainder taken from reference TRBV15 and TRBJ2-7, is DAMVIQNPRYQVTQFGKPVTLSCSQTLNHNVMYWYQQKSSQAPKLLFHYYDKDFNNEADTPDNFQSRRPNTSFCFLDIRSPGLGDTAMYLCATSRAVSFSYEQYFGPGTRLTVT.

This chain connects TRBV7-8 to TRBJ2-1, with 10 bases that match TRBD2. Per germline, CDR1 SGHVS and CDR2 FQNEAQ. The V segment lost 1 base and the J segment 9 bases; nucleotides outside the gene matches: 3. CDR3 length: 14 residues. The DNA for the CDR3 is TGTGCCAGCAGCTTAGGGACTAGCGGAAGTGAGCAGTTCTTC. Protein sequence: CASSLGTSGSEQFF.

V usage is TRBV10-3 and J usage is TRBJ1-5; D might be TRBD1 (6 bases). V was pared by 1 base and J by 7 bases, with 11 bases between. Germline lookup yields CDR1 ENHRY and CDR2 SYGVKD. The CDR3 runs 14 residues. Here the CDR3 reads CAISEWGQNQPQHF. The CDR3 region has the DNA TGTGCCATCAGTGAGTGGGGGCAGAACCAGCCCCAGCATTTT.

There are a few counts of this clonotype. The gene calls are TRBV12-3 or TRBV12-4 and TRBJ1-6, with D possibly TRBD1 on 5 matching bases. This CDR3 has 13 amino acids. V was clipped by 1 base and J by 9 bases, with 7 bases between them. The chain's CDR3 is CASSLGQISPLHF. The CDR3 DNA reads TGTGCCAGCAGTTTAGGACAGATTTCACCCCTCCACTTT.

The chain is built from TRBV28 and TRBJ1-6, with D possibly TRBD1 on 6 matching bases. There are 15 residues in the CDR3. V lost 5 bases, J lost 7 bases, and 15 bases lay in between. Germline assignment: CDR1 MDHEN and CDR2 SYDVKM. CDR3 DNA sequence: TGTGCCAGCAGTCCTACGACAGGTTTCAATTCACCCCTCCACTTT. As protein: CASSPTTGFNSPLHF.